Below, 32 T cell receptor beta chains from the same sample are listed, as sequenced in a study of read filtering for tumor transcriptome and immune sequencing. The library was built from around 0.4 ug RNA with molecular barcoded adaptors for alpha/delta and beta/gamma chains. TCRdb itself ran the reads through MiXCR, one entry per CDR3 protein. The sample yields tens of thousands of distinct CDR3 sequences, approximately 14% seen once. The source material was a population of CD138-negative cells sorted from bone marrow. All receptors come from a donor aged 40 or older with multiple myeloma.

This clonotype was observed many times. This sequence joins TRBV19 and TRBJ1-5; TRBD1 aligns across 9 bases. Germline trimming cut 8 bases from V and 6 bases from J; bases unmatched to any gene: 5. Germline V gene sequence: CDR1 LNHDA, CDR2 SQIVND (reference sequence). The CDR3 runs to 13 residues. The CDR3 nucleotides read TGTGCCAGTTCCGGGACAGGGCGTCAGCCCCAGCATTTT. Translated, it gives CASSGTGRQPQHF.

Note on this clonotype: With a much larger clone just one base away, this may be a read error. The gene calls are TRBV7-3 and TRBJ1-1, with no clear D. Germline V gives CDR1 SGHTA, CDR2 FQGTGA. The CDR3 extends over 13 amino acids. Trimming left V 1 base short and J 5 bases short, with 8 bases between. CDR3 loop: CASSLNLGTEAFF. In nucleotides, the CDR3 is TGTGCCAGCAGCTTAAATCTGGGTACTGAAGCTTTCTTT.

About this clonotype itself: A read error is likely, as this CDR3 ends without the conserved phenylalanine or tryptophan. The chain carries TRBV18 and TRBJ1-4; 8 nucleotides agree with TRBD1. CDR3 length: 13 amino acids. Germline V lookup: CDR1 KGHSH, CDR2 LQKENI. The chain's CDR3 is CASSPGQGEELFL. The CDR3 DNA sequence: TGCGCCAGCTCACCCGGACAGGGAGAAGAACTGTTTCTT.

Many counts were recorded for this clonotype. Compared with germline, one end of the junction differs, possibly owing to a read error. The chain recombines TRBV19 with TRBJ1-5; D gene ambiguous. The CDR3 extends over 15 amino acids. CDR1 LNHDA and CDR2 SQIVND come from the germline V gene (reference sequence). The CDR3 protein is CASRIGNRSNQPQHF. The CDR3 DNA sequence: TGTGCCAGTAGGATAGGGAATAGGAGCAATCAGCCCCAGCATTTT. The whole variable domain, remainder taken from reference TRBV19 and TRBJ1-5, is DGGITQSPKYLFRKEGQNVTLSCEQNLNHDAMYWYRQDPGQGLRLIYYSQIVNDFQKGDIAEGYSVSREKKESFPLTVTSAQKNPTAFYLCASRIGNRSNQPQHFGDGTRLSIL.

Ten or more counts support this clonotype. V is TRBV18 and J is TRBJ2-3; no firm D call. This CDR3 region has 14 residues. From germline, CDR1 is KGHSH and CDR2 LQKENI. V was trimmed by 3 bases and J by 2 bases, leaving 9 bases between them. CDR3 bases: TGTGCCAGCTCACCGCCACTGTCCACAGATACGCAGTATTTT. As protein: CASSPPLSTDTQYF.

This clonotype came up many times. The chain carries TRBV5-1 and TRBJ2-7; D call uncertain. V lost 3 bases, J lost 0 bases, and 4 bases lay in between. The V gene's germline CDR1 is SGHRS and CDR2 YFSETQ. CDR3 length: 12 amino acids. Here the CDR3 DNA reads TGCGCCAGCAGCTCGAACTCCTACGAGCAGTACTTC. The encoded protein is CASSSNSYEQYF.

This clonotype showed up many times. The V and J genes are TRBV20-1 and TRBJ2-2; 7 bases align to TRBD1. The ends lost 5 bases at V and 2 bases at J; junction bases unmatched: 5. This CDR3 has 14 residues. In germline, CDR1 is DFQATT, CDR2 SNEGSKA (reference sequence). CDR3 in DNA: TGCAGTGCTCGACAGGGATCTAACACCGGGGAGCTGTTTTTT. This translates into CSARQGSNTGELFF.

The table lists this clonotype with many counts. The chain links TRBV19 to TRBJ2-3; the match to TRBD2 covers 7 bases. The germline gives CDR1 LNHDA, CDR2 SQIVND (reference sequence). The CDR3 is made up of 16 amino acids. Trimming removed 6 bases from V and 4 bases from J; junction bases left unmatched: 13. CDR3 in DNA: TGTGCCAGTAGCCGAGTGGGCGGGAGTCGCCCAGATACGCAGTATTTT. This encodes CASSRVGGSRPDTQYF.

Of note for this clonotype: No conserved phenylalanine or tryptophan ends this CDR3, so it is likely a read error. This rearrangement joins TRBV12-3 or TRBV12-4 to TRBJ2-3; TRBD2 matches at 12 bases. Trimming took 6 bases from V and 6 from J; bases not matched to a gene: 13. The CDR3 runs to 17 residues. CDR3 bases: TGTGCCAGCAGCTTTGTGAGACTAGCGGGAGTGTGGGATACGCAGTATTCT. Encoded protein: CASSFVRLAGVWDTQYS.

This clonotype was counted ten times or more. One end of the junction varies from germline; a read error may be responsible. This chain joins TRBV5-1 and TRBJ1-2; 7 nucleotides align to TRBD1. Looked up from germline, CDR1 is SGHRS and CDR2 is YFSETQ. CDR3 length: 16 amino acids. As DNA, the CDR3 is TGCGCCAGCAGCTTGGCGGGGGACAGCCTGAACTATGGCTATACCTTC. Translated, it gives CASSLAGDSLNYGYTF.

Comments on this clonotype: A far larger clone is one base from this, pointing to a likely read error. The J gene is TRBJ2-7, the V gene TRBV7-2; D uncertain. This CDR3 has 13 residues. Germline V gives CDR1 SGHTA, CDR2 FQGNSA. The CDR3 sequence: CGSSLANPWEQYF. In DNA, the CDR3 is TGTGGCAGCAGCTTAGCAAACCCGTGGGAGCAGTACTTC.

Ten or more counts support this clonotype. The V call is TRBV20-1, the J call TRBJ2-1; a possible D gene is TRBD2 (7 bases). V lost 7 bases to trimming and J lost 3 bases, with 16 bases between them. The germline gives CDR1 DFQATT, CDR2 SNEGSKA (reference sequence). The CDR3 runs to 14 residues. In DNA, the CDR3 is TGCAGTGATAAGGGGGGGGGAAACTACAATGAGCAGTTCTTC. Amino acid sequence: CSDKGGGNYNEQFF.

This clonotype has a count of ten or more. The chain couples TRBV12-3 or TRBV12-4 to TRBJ1-3, with D tentatively TRBD1 (5 bases). The V end was cut by 5 bases, the J end by 0 bases, with 5 bases between. The CDR3 is 13 amino acids. In nucleotides, the CDR3 is TGTGCCAGCAGTGGGGCCTCTGGAAACACCATATATTTT. Its protein product is CASSGASGNTIYF.

This clonotype was found many times. This chain connects TRBV11-3 to TRBJ2-5, with 7 bases aligning to TRBD2. Trimming cost V 3 bases and J 4 bases; bases outside gene matches: 5. The CDR3 spans 14 residues. CDR1 is SGHNT, CDR2 YENEEA, per germline. CDR3 residues: CASSLQRDSETQYF. The CDR3 nucleotides are TGTGCCAGCAGCTTGCAGCGGGATTCAGAGACCCAGTACTTC.

This clonotype was counted ten times or more. The rearrangement joins TRBV7-9 to TRBJ2-1; 8 bases match TRBD2. The CDR3 is 15 amino acids. J lost 2 bases, V lost 5 bases, and 5 bases had no gene match. CDR1 is SEHNR, CDR2 FQNEAQ, per germline (reference sequence). This CDR3 reads CASSPSGSTYNEQFF. As DNA, the CDR3 is TGTGCCAGCAGCCCAAGCGGGAGCACCTACAATGAGCAGTTCTTC.

This clonotype was picked up many times. In DNA form, the CDR3 reads TGTGCCAGCAGTGATACAGGGATAAGGGCTGAAGCTTTCTTT. This gives the protein CASSDTGIRAEAFF. The chain links TRBV25-1 to TRBJ1-1; possibly TRBD1 for D (6 bases). The germline V and J ends were trimmed by 3 bases and 6 bases, with 14 bases remaining between them. CDR3 length: 14 amino acids. Germline CDR1 and CDR2: MGHDK and SYGVNS.

This clonotype was recorded a few times. J is TRBJ2-2 and V is TRBV7-9, with D unresolved. Between the trimmed V and J ends, which lost 5 bases and 1 base, there was a span of 11 bases. Germline assignment: CDR1 SEHNR and CDR2 FQNEAQ (reference sequence). The length of the CDR3 is 15 residues. The CDR3 DNA follows: TGTGCCAGCAGCAACCGACCCGTGAACACCGGGGAGCTGTTTTTT. This encodes CASSNRPVNTGELFF.

This clonotype was counted many times. V and J are TRBV9 and TRBJ2-1, with TRBD2 matching over 10 bases. The CDR3 spans 16 residues. Germline V CDR1 and CDR2: SGDLS, YYNGEE. V lost 3 bases to trimming and J lost 0 bases; unmatched junction nucleotides: 3. The DNA for the CDR3 is TGTGCCAGCAGCGCACCTAGCGGGAGCTCCTACAATGAGCAGTTCTTC. It translates to CASSAPSGSSYNEQFF.

This clonotype was found many times. The chain recombines TRBV20-1 with TRBJ1-2, with a possible D match to TRBD1 (6 bases). V was shortened by 1 base and J by 3 bases, with 9 bases between the two germline ends. Germline values: CDR1 DFQATT, CDR2 SNEGSKA (reference sequence). The CDR3 contains 13 residues. Here the CDR3 DNA reads TGCAGTGCTAGAGTAGGGGGAGACTATGGCTACACCTTC. It specifies CSARVGGDYGYTF.

Notes on this clonotype: Relative to the germline gene, one junction end is altered; a read error may explain this. CDR3 bases: TGCGCCAGCAGCTGGGGAGGTCCTGGGGCCAGTGCCACAGATATGCAGTATTTT. It codes for CASSWGGPGASATDMQYF. The chain uses TRBV5-1 and TRBJ2-3, with a tentative D call TRBD2 (6 bases). The germline V gene encodes CDR1 SGHRS and CDR2 YFSETQ. CDR3 length: 18 amino acids.

The table lists this clonotype with many counts. The rearrangement uses TRBV19 and TRBJ2-2; 14 bases are shared with TRBD2. Germline-derived CDR1 and CDR2 are LNHDA and SQIVND (reference sequence). The J segment lost 5 bases and the V segment lost 5 bases, leaving 10 bases of the junction unmatched. This CDR3 has 18 amino acids. CDR3 loop: CASSFRGLAGENTGELFF. Here the CDR3 DNA reads TGTGCCAGTAGTTTCCGGGGACTAGCGGGAGAAAATACCGGGGAGCTGTTTTTT.

This clonotype was found many times. The J gene is TRBJ1-3, the V gene TRBV18; D perhaps matches TRBD1 (5 bases). This CDR3 has 17 residues. The germline V and J ends were trimmed by 1 base and 0 bases, with 13 bases remaining between them. Germline V gene lookup returns CDR1 KGHSH and CDR2 LQKENI. CDR3 DNA: TGTGCCAGCTCACCACGTGGGACCGACGCCTCTGGAAACACCATATATTTT. It specifies CASSPRGTDASGNTIYF.

This clonotype came up many times. The CDR3 DNA is TGTGCCAGCAGCTCAGGGCAGGGGGAGACCCAGTACTTC. Encoded protein: CASSSGQGETQYF. The chain employs TRBV7-9 and TRBJ2-5, with a weak D call TRBD1 (6 bases). The CDR3 has 13 residues. V gave up 4 bases and J gave up 5 bases, with 11 bases separating them. In germline, CDR1 is SEHNR, CDR2 FQNEAQ (reference sequence).

This clonotype has only a few counts. A far larger clone lies a single base away; this is likely a read error. V and J are TRBV6-6 and TRBJ2-1; D remains ambiguous. The V end was cut by 6 bases, the J end by 14 bases, with 17 bases between. Germline-derived CDR1 and CDR2 are MNHNY and SVGAGI (reference sequence). The CDR3 is 12 amino acids. The CDR3 region is CASSERLGYEFF. CDR3 DNA sequence: TGTGCCAGCAGCGAAAGACTTGGCTACGAGTTCTTC.

This clonotype was picked up many times. The chain links TRBV18 to TRBJ2-5, with D possibly being TRBD1 or TRBD2 (5 bases each). V lost 2 bases, J lost 5 bases, and 12 bases lay in between. CDR1 is KGHSH and CDR2 is LQKENI in the germline V gene. The CDR3 runs 14 residues. CDR3 DNA: TGTGCCAGCTCACCAGATGGGGGAGTTGAGACCCAGTACTTC. Amino acids: CASSPDGGVETQYF.

At least ten counts were recorded for this clonotype. The CDR3 spells CASSKEGPTNQPQHF. DNA of the CDR3: TGTGCCAGTAGTAAGGAGGGGCCCACCAATCAGCCCCAGCATTTT. The chain is built from TRBV19 and TRBJ1-5; D perhaps matches TRBD1 (5 bases). CDR3 length: 15 residues. Looked up from germline, CDR1 is LNHDA and CDR2 is SQIVND (reference sequence). Between the trimmed V and J ends, which lost 4 bases and 3 bases, there was a span of 13 bases.

There are many counts of this clonotype. The chain carries TRBV14 and TRBJ2-1, with D tentatively TRBD2 (6 bases). The germline V and J ends were trimmed by 1 base and 7 bases, with 17 bases remaining between them. The CDR3 totals 16 residues. CDR1 and CDR2 from the germline V gene are SGHDN and FVKESK. This chain's CDR3 is CASSQGAGLGGNEQFF. DNA of the CDR3: TGTGCCAGCAGCCAAGGGGCGGGATTAGGAGGGAATGAGCAGTTCTTC.

This clonotype has a count of ten or more. The chain joins TRBV2 to TRBJ1-5, with D possibly TRBD1 on 5 matching bases. The CDR3 covers 14 residues. CDR1 and CDR2 from the germline V gene are SNHLY and FYNNEI. Between the trimmed V and J ends, which lost 3 bases and 7 bases, there was a span of 13 bases. CDR3 in amino acids: CASSDSGGSQPQHF. The CDR3 bases are TGTGCCAGCAGTGATTCGGGGGGAAGCCAGCCCCAGCATTTT.

At least ten counts were recorded for this clonotype. The chain joins TRBV10-3 to TRBJ2-1; 16 bases match TRBD2. This CDR3 spans 17 amino acids. V dropped 4 bases and J dropped 4; count of bases not matched to a gene: 4. The germline CDR1 and CDR2 sequences are ENHRY and SYGVKD. The CDR3, as DNA: TGTGCCATCAGTGTGGGACTAGCGGGAGGGGGTTACAATGAGCAGTTCTTC. Protein: CAISVGLAGGGYNEQFF.

This clonotype occurred many times. V gene TRBV20-1 combines with J gene TRBJ2-1; D may be TRBD1 or TRBD2 (5 bases each). The CDR3 sequence is 16 residues long. The germline V and J ends were trimmed by 5 bases and 1 base, with 18 bases remaining between them. From germline, CDR1 is DFQATT and CDR2 SNEGSKA (reference sequence). The CDR3 DNA sequence: TGCAGTGCTCATAGTGGGACCACCCTTTCCTACAATGAGCAGTTCTTC. Residues: CSAHSGTTLSYNEQFF.

This clonotype was seen at least ten times. CDR3 nucleotide sequence: TGCGCCAGCACCGTCGGGGGGAGCTCCTACGAGCAGTACTTC. Translation: CASTVGGSSYEQYF. The chain has TRBV10-2 and TRBJ2-7; 7 bases match TRBD2. CDR1 and CDR2 from the germline V gene are WSHSY and SAAADI. The V and J ends lost 7 bases and 0 bases, in that order; junction bases with no gene match: 6. This CDR3 has 14 amino acids.

A word on this clonotype: A read error is possible here, since a much larger clone lies one base away. The rearrangement uses TRBV7-2 and TRBJ2-7, with D perhaps given as TRBD1 or TRBD2 (7 bases each). This CDR3 comprises 16 residues. Per germline, CDR1 SGHTA and CDR2 FQGNSA. CDR3: CASSLVGGRQGGERYF. The CDR3 DNA reads as TGTGCCAGCAGCTTAGTGGGGGGGAGACAGGGAGGCGAGCGGTACTTC.